Presented here are 10 T cell receptor beta chains from one specimen sequenced in a study of T cells in Graves' hyperthyroidism and ophthalmopathy. TCR beta CDR3 region amplification was performed from RNA transcripts. HTBI primers were used for first-round RT-PCR of the TCR CDR3. A single record per CDR3 protein comes from TCRdb applying MiXCR to the multiplex PCR reads. This table holds over 500,000 distinct CDR3 sequences, around 15% found once. Sequenced material: blood. These receptors came from a woman aged 25 to 39 with Graves' ophthalmopathy.

The chain joins TRBV14 to TRBJ2-5, with 7 bases that match TRBD1. Germline V lookup: CDR1 SGHDN, CDR2 FVKESK. CDR3 size: 15 residues. With V trimmed by 5 bases and J by 2 bases, 8 bases remained unmatched. This CDR3 reads CASSFRRGLQETQYF. In nucleotides, the CDR3 is TGTGCCAGCAGCTTCCGCAGGGGGTTGCAAGAGACCCAGTACTTC.

This clonotype was observed at least ten times. The chain combines TRBV20-1 with TRBJ2-1; 7 nucleotides line up with TRBD2. Per the germline V gene, CDR1 is DFQATT and CDR2 is SNEGSKA (reference sequence). V was pared by 4 bases and J by 4 bases, with 4 bases of the junction left unmatched. The CDR3 length is 13 residues. The CDR3 DNA sequence: TGCAGTGCTAACGAGCGGGGTTACAATGAGCAGTTCTTC. Amino acid sequence: CSANERGYNEQFF.

The gene calls are TRBV30 and TRBJ2-1; no definite D call. Germline V lookup: CDR1 GTSNPN, CDR2 SVGIG (reference sequence). Trimming left V 0 bases short and J 2 bases short, with 14 bases between. The CDR3 consists of 16 residues. CDR3 protein: CAWSVPSLDTYNEQFF. CDR3 nucleotides: TGTGCCTGGAGTGTACCCTCTTTAGATACCTACAATGAGCAGTTCTTC.

The chain employs TRBV12-3 or TRBV12-4 and TRBJ2-5; D perhaps matches TRBD1 (6 bases). Trimming removed 5 bases from V and 4 bases from J, with 17 bases in between. The CDR3 has 15 amino acids. The CDR3 DNA reads TGTGCCAGCAGTATAAAGGCAGGGGTCCGAGAGACCCAGTACTTC. Protein product: CASSIKAGVRETQYF.

Note on this clonotype: A much larger clonotype is one base distant, so this may be a read error. The chain is built from TRBV11-2 and TRBJ1-1, with D possibly matching TRBD1 (5 bases). The CDR3 contains 16 residues. The germline V gene encodes CDR1 SGHAT and CDR2 FQNNGV. The CDR3 DNA reads TGTGTCAGCAGCTTAGAACCCCAGGGCGTGAACACTGAAGCTTTCTTT. Its protein product is CVSSLEPQGVNTEAFF.

The V and J genes are TRBV19 and TRBJ1-2; tentatively, D is TRBD1 (6 bases). The CDR3 consists of 15 residues. CDR1 is LNHDA, CDR2 SQIVND, per germline (reference sequence). With 5 bases removed from V and 7 bases from J, the gap between germline ends came to 20 bases. The CDR3 region has the DNA TGTGCCAGTAGTCCCCTGGACAGCACCTACAGTGGCTACACCTTC. This codes for CASSPLDSTYSGYTF.

This chain connects TRBV30 to TRBJ1-1; D not resolved. The CDR3 runs to 14 residues. Trimming removed 2 bases at V and 1 base at J, with 11 bases between. In germline, CDR1 is GTSNPN, CDR2 SVGIG (reference sequence). The CDR3 loop is CAWSIKGSNTEAFF. CDR3 DNA: TGTGCCTGGAGTATCAAGGGTTCGAACACTGAAGCTTTCTTT. The full variable domain, its missing parts supplied by reference TRBV30 and TRBJ1-1, is SQTIHQWPATLVQPVGSPLSLECTVEGTSNPNLYWYRQAAGRGLQLLFYSVGIGQISSEVPQNLSASRPQDRQFILSSKKLLLSDSGFYLCAWSIKGSNTEAFFGQGTRLTVV.

V gene TRBV28 combines with J gene TRBJ2-4, with a tentative D call TRBD1 (6 bases). V was pared by 6 bases and J by 6 bases, with 9 bases between. CDR1 is MDHEN and CDR2 is SYDVKM in the germline V gene. The CDR3 spans 12 residues. In DNA, the CDR3 is TGTGCCAGCAGACAGGGCAGAAACATTCAGTACTTC. This encodes CASRQGRNIQYF.

This chain links TRBV7-8 with TRBJ1-3; D call uncertain. This CDR3 is 14 amino acids long. Germline CDR1 and CDR2: SGHVS and FQNEAQ. V lost 6 bases to trimming and J lost 2 bases, with 11 bases between them. CDR3 loop: CASRDAWPGNTIYF. CDR3 nucleotides: TGTGCCAGCAGGGATGCATGGCCTGGAAACACCATATATTTT.

In this sample, this clonotype turned up a few times. This rearrangement joins TRBV5-6 to TRBJ1-1; 9 positions agree with TRBD1. The germline V gene encodes CDR1 SGHDT and CDR2 YYEEEE. This CDR3 has 16 residues. V lost 0 bases and J lost 8; bases outside the gene matches: 11. The CDR3 DNA follows: TGTGCCAGCAGCTTGGAATCCGGGACAGGGTATACCGAAGCTTTCTTT. Its protein is CASSLESGTGYTEAFF. Full variable domain (rest looked up from reference TRBV5-6 and TRBJ1-1): DAGVTQSPTHLIKTRGQQVTLRCSPKSGHDTVSWYQQALGQGPQFIFQYYEEEERQRGNFPDRFSGHQFPNYSSELNVNALLLGDSALYLCASSLESGTGYTEAFFGQGTRLTVV.